This T cell receptor (beta chain) was sequenced in a study of shared clonotypes between healthy human individuals (dated by TCRdb to about 2020). About the study as a whole: Two women and a few men aged 18 to 49 years were included in the cohort. To increase sequencing depth and limit assay-specific biases, different laboratories used diverse techniques to prepare libraries and sequence TCR repertoires. To estimate repertoire size and how much clonotypes are shared between individuals, the study performed deep sequencing of blood TCR repertoires from a handful of healthy adults. Per donor, three plates each were used for CD4 naive and CD4 memory, two for CD8 naive, and one for CD8 memory. Each donor's leukapheresis produced roughly between about 0.9 and 9.5 billion PBMCs.

Results and caveats for the whole study, not just this receptor: About 5% of naive CD4, around 3.5% of naive CD8, approximately 2.2% of memory CD4, and around 0.42% of memory CD8 clonotypes were shared across four donors. Because the study included only a small number of donors, the genetic and exposure-history diversity represented was limited. Compared with non-shared clonotypes, clonotypes shared by all four sorted-subset donors had higher generation probabilities. Pairwise subsampling led to the expectation that sequencing depth would affect the degree of clonotype sharing among donors. Even with the large sequencing depth, rarefaction of the sorted-subset datasets indicated that sequencing was incomplete. Only blood was sampled, and tissue TCR repertoires likely differ from those in blood. Larger estimated clonotype richness was generally found for naive subsets than for memory subsets.

For this clone: Its antigen is still unknown. No base quality values were provided; no much bigger clone lies one nucleotide off.

Using the deep immunoSEQ assay, multiplex PCR amplified TCR CDR3 regions from genomic DNA. Extracted genomic DNA from each cell subset was spread evenly across all wells of several immunoSEQ 96-well plates, with each plate serving as a replicate. For sorted subsets, around 200 ng genomic DNA, equal to some 28,000 T cell genomes, was loaded into each replicate PCR. The purified libraries were quantified using a Qubit 3.0 fluorometer, sized with a Bioanalyzer 2100, and then quantified again using the KAPA Library Quantification kit. Each immunoSEQ 96-well plate was sequenced on its own single-read 150-cycle Illumina NextSeq 550 flow cell. The authors processed their data as follows. Because the immunoSEQ output included only junctional sequences and no quality scores, the filtering could not be the same as the filtering used for full-length reads. Sequences were annotated with PyIR, a Python wrapper for IgBLAST v1.9, and V/J genes and CDR3 were assigned using IMGT germline references. Any read was removed if the V/J assignment was weak (E-value above 1e-6), the CDR3 was missing, or the read contained stop codons, out-of-frame junctions, or ambiguous translated residues. V3J clonotypes were defined as sequences sharing the same inferred V gene, J gene, and CDR3 amino acid sequence. Percentage overlap between repertoires was computed as shared unique clonotypes divided by the size of the smaller repertoire. Repertoire richness was assessed with RTK rarefaction, the Chao1 estimator, and Recon v2.1 estimates of unobserved clonotypes. OLGA was used to compute generation probabilities for all TCRbeta clonotypes that the gDNA method yielded from a handful of donors. Here the immuneACCESS table is served through TCRdb, limited to in-frame sequences with V and J called. Missing clones are a known gap in these copies; in checked studies unresolved V genes cover under half, and the rest lacks a known reason. Clone size and the V and J calls come from that table; the DNA yielded D and trimming. The sample records 600,000 to 700,000 clones, approximately 73% of which are singletons. Jointly, the top ten make up about 1.8% of the sample.

The donors were healthy, HIV-negative adults who had no recently reported acute infections or vaccinations. All donors were Caucasian adults living in Nashville, Tennessee, USA. CD4+ T cells were enriched by magnetic negative selection, after which naive cells were positively selected on CD45RA and the negative fraction was taken as the memory subset. Blood was collected by leukapheresis, and PBMCs were isolated by Ficoll-Histopaque density gradient centrifugation and then cryopreserved in liquid nitrogen vapor phase. Analytical flow cytometry was used to check the purity and quantity of every magnetically sorted T cell population. From each sorted fraction, genomic DNA was isolated and quantified by UV absorbance on a Nanodrop 2000c. From the germline V gene, CDR1 is SGHRS and CDR2 is YFSETQ. The junction shows trimming of 2 bases on V and 2 bases on J, plus 13 bases between the germline ends. The CDR3, from cysteine to phenylalanine, totals 15 residues. Only the CDR3 portion is preserved as DNA: 45 bases, with reading frame beginning at the first base.

The rearranged chain carries TRBV5-1 and TRBJ1-1; the D gene cannot be named for sure. The receptor's source is a woman aged 25 to 39 in good health. The sample consisted of memory CD4+ T cells sorted from blood. The cell subset or site label on this specimen signifies: CD45RA-negative fraction. CDR3 protein: CASSFAGAPNTEAFF. The DNA sequence is TGCGCCAGCAGCTTCGCAGGTGCACCAAACACTGAAGCTTTCTTT.